This note documents a single T cell receptor (beta chain) sequence. Its cognate antigen is unknown. The germline V gene has CDR1 MNHEY and CDR2 SMNVEV (reference sequence). This CDR3 contains 16 residues. The V gene lost 0 bases and the J gene lost 3 bases, with 12 bases spanning the gap. The record originates from a study of CD8 T cells in ankylosing spondylitis. Quantitative 5'-RACE with molecular barcodes generated TCR beta libraries. TCRdb reprocessed the 5' RACE reads with MiXCR, giving one entry per CDR3 protein. This sample has some 200,000 distinct CDR3 sequences, with roughly 13% found just once. Findings and caveats of the study: Peripheral blood held disease-linked clones only at relatively low frequency, and these were CD8+. Ankylosing spondylitis blood appeared to carry a characteristic TCR beta motif of roughly eight highly homologous variants.

This sequence was found in a male donor with ankylosing spondylitis or in good health (not recorded which). The sequencing sample was made of blood, either unsorted or a sorted T cell fraction (not recorded which). The chain employs TRBV27 and TRBJ2-1; D is possibly TRBD2 (6 bases). For the CDR3, the DNA is TGTGCCAGCAGTTTATCGATCGGAGGGGTCTACAATGAGCAGTTCTTC. Protein: CASSLSIGGVYNEQFF.